This T cell receptor (beta chain) was obtained from a study of T cells expressing NK-cell markers (dated by TCRdb to 2019 to 2021). The study in broad terms: TCR beta-chain repertoires were profiled in sorted CD3+CD56+NKG2C+, CD3+CD56+NKG2C- and CD3+CD56-NKG2C+ T-cell subsets from eight donors. Seven of the eight sequenced donors were HCMV-seropositive and one was HCMV-seronegative. All eight donors whose samples were sequenced were randomly selected healthy volunteers, three of them men and five women. The libraries were sequenced on Illumina HiSeq 2000/2500, MiSeq or NextSeq, producing 2 x 150 bp reads. The research as a whole found: Whether the expanded NKG2C-expressing T cell clones were specific for HCMV antigens was left unclear. Those dominant clonotypes were again the most abundant among CD3+CD56-NKG2C+ cells in a few donors, at roughly 25-65%. In six donors, the dominant CD3+CD56+NKG2C+ clonotypes ranked among the top 10 CD8+ clonotypes, making up about 1.0-7.0% of CD8+ T cells.

Concerning this clonotype: Its antigen is not yet known.

A commercial ELISA kit detecting HCMV-specific IgG in serum was used to determine HCMV serostatus. Peripheral blood mononuclear cells were isolated from blood by Ficoll density gradient centrifugation. Taken from the germline V gene, the CDR1 and CDR2 loops are SGHRS and YFSETQ. Spanning cysteine to phenylalanine, the CDR3 consists of 15 amino acids. No DNA is recorded. Instrument used: Illumina HiSeq 2000. TCR beta cDNA libraries were made by 5'RACE template switching that added a universal primer site and unique molecular identifiers. Synthesis of cDNA was primed from the TCR beta constant segment and was followed by two consecutive PCR amplification steps. The source study handled its data this way. Reads were demultiplexed and grouped by UMI with MIGEC, and clonotypes were assembled and quantified with MiTCR. To exclude erroneous sequences, only TCR cDNA sequences supported by at least two reads were retained. The tcR package was used for downstream repertoire analysis, with clonotypes matched between fractions based on CDR3 nucleotide sequence plus V segment. VDJmatch was used to annotate antigen specificity against VDJdb, with one amino acid substitution allowed in CDR3. TCRdb reprocessed the reads; each CDR3 protein sequence makes one entry, and DNA is unavailable. The V and J calls were not made by the authors but by TCRdb's processing. This sample's records show some 390,000 distinct CDR3 sequences. About 10% of the sample belongs to the ten largest clones.

The clonotype was recovered from a woman in her fifties or sixties in good health. Donor details come from another sample of the same person, matched by shared clones. What was sequenced was blood T cells: a sorted CD56 or NKG2C T cell subset, CD4+ or CD8+ T cells, or bulk PBMC T cells (not recorded which). The chain is encoded by TRBV5-1 joined to TRBJ2-1; the D gene TCRdb calls, TRBD2, cannot be checked with no DNA. CDR3 reads: CASSPGAGGYNEQFF.